Below are 8 T cell receptor beta chains sequenced from a single sample in a study of cytomegalovirus exposure and HLA in healthy donors. 60 Vbeta and 13 Jbeta primers were used in PCR. Only in-frame clones appear in the TCRdb table, and some are missing; sequencing was by immunoSEQ multiplex PCR. The table lists about 120,000 clones, over 60% of them singletons. The sequenced sample consisted of PBMCs. All receptors come from a man in his forties in good health and CMV-seropositive.

CDR3 protein: CASSRDRGISDTQYF. CDR3 sequence (DNA): TGTGCCAGCAGCCGCGACAGGGGGATTTCTGATACGCAGTATTTT. This rearrangement joins TRBV7-8 to TRBJ2-3; 9 nucleotides agree with TRBD1. Germline CDR1 and CDR2: SGHVS and FQNEAQ. Trimming at V came to 5 bases and at J to 6 bases, leaving 9 bases not matched to a gene. CDR3 length: 15 amino acids.

This sequence joins TRBV15 and TRBJ2-3, with a weak D call TRBD1 (5 bases). V lost 0 bases and J 3 bases, leaving 7 bases between the germline ends. Germline lookup yields CDR1 LNHNV and CDR2 YYDKDF (reference sequence). The CDR3 spans 14 residues. The CDR3 nucleotides are TGTGCCACCAGCAGAGACCGGACAACAGATACGCAGTATTTT. This encodes CATSRDRTTDTQYF.

The V and J genes are TRBV18 and TRBJ1-1; possible D gene TRBD1, 5 bases. With 3 bases removed from V and 5 bases from J, the gap between germline ends came to 16 bases. The germline V gene encodes CDR1 KGHSH and CDR2 LQKENI. The CDR3 runs 15 residues. The DNA of the CDR3 is TGTGCCAGCTCACCTCCCGCAGTGCGGGGGACTGAAGCTTTCTTT. As protein: CASSPPAVRGTEAFF.

The CDR3 region is CASTPHRGTGEKLFF. As DNA, the CDR3 is TGTGCCAGCACCCCGCACAGGGGGACTGGGGAAAAACTGTTTTTT. The gene calls are TRBV6-5 and TRBJ1-4; TRBD1 aligns across 8 bases. The CDR3 spans 15 residues. V trimming: 7 bases; J trimming: 8 bases; junction bases outside the gene matches: 12. Germline V gene lookup returns CDR1 MNHEY and CDR2 SVGAGI.

The rearrangement joins TRBV6-1 to TRBJ2-2, with D unclear. CDR3 size: 13 residues. CDR1 is MNHNS, CDR2 SASEGT, per germline. V shed 7 bases and J shed 3 bases, with 9 bases lying between them. This chain's CDR3 is CASTGGDTGELFF. Here the CDR3 DNA reads TGTGCCAGCACGGGTGGAGACACCGGGGAGCTGTTTTTT.

Sample share makes this clone medium-sized. The chain is built from TRBV28 and TRBJ1-5; D possibly corresponds to TRBD1 (6 bases). The length of the CDR3 is 15 residues. CDR1 and CDR2 (germline): MDHEN, SYDVKM. V lost 3 bases and J 0 bases, leaving 9 bases between the germline ends. Written as DNA, the CDR3 is TGTGCCAGCAGTTTGGGGACACTTAGCAATCAGCCCCAGCATTTT. It codes for CASSLGTLSNQPQHF.

The genes are TRBV7-9 and TRBJ1-5; TRBD1 matches 10 bases. The CDR3 runs to 16 residues. Germline trimming cut 5 bases from V and 4 bases from J; bases unmatched to any gene: 8. CDR1 and CDR2 from the germline V gene are SEHNR and FQNEAQ (reference sequence). The CDR3 spells CASSDGTGDVNQPQHF. The DNA of the CDR3 is TGTGCCAGCAGCGACGGGACAGGGGACGTTAATCAGCCCCAGCATTTT.

This chain uses TRBV5-8 with TRBJ1-5; D perhaps matches TRBD1 (5 bases). The V end lost 4 bases, the J end lost 4 bases, and 9 bases lay between the germline ends. This CDR3 spans 13 amino acids. Germline V CDR1 and CDR2: SGHTS, YDEGEE. CDR3 nucleotide sequence: TGTGCCAGCAGCACGACAGTAAATCAGCCCCAGCATTTT. Translated, it gives CASSTTVNQPQHF.